Listed here are 9 T cell receptor beta chains from one sample, sequenced in a study of T-cell reconstitution after alpha-beta-depleted transplantation in children. Researchers prepared the TCRbeta library using unique molecular identifiers, the study reports. TCRdb re-derived calls from the PCR reads in MiXCR, one entry per CDR3 protein. This table holds some 530,000 distinct CDR3 sequences, roughly an eighth found once. The input for sequencing was PBMCs from the stem cell graft donor, taken from the stem cell graft. The source is a human donor who donated a stem cell graft to a child with combined immunodeficiency.

This clonotype was seen repeatedly, ten times or more. The chain has TRBV7-2 and TRBJ2-2, with 9 bases that match TRBD2. The CDR3 is made up of 17 amino acids. Germline CDR1 reads SGHTA; CDR2 reads FQGNSA. V lost 6 bases and J lost 7; bases outside the gene matches: 15. The CDR3 bases are TGTGCCAGCAGACCGATCCAAGGAGGAGCGGGAGGCGGGGAGCTGTTTTTT. This translates into CASRPIQGGAGGGELFF.

This chain links TRBV7-2 with TRBJ2-3, with D unclear. Trimming took off 3 bases at V and 6 bases at J, with 13 bases between the two ends. This CDR3 has 14 amino acids. Germline values: CDR1 SGHTA, CDR2 FQGNSA. The CDR3 DNA follows: TGTGCCAGCAGCTTTATGAGGACGATGGATACGCAGTATTTT. As protein: CASSFMRTMDTQYF.

The genes are TRBV12-3 or TRBV12-4 and TRBJ1-4; D might be TRBD1 (5 bases). This CDR3 has 17 residues. Trimming left V 6 bases short and J 6 bases short, with 23 bases between. The CDR3 coding sequence is TGTGCCAGCAGCCACGTGGGACTTCAGGATTGGGATGAAAAACTGTTTTTT. This gives the protein CASSHVGLQDWDEKLFF.

This clonotype has a count of ten or more. This chain links TRBV7-2 with TRBJ2-3; TRBD1 matches at 7 bases. This CDR3 is built from 14 residues. Germline V gene data show CDR1 as SGHTA and CDR2 as FQGNSA. J lost 3 bases, V lost 7 bases, and 7 bases had no gene match. CDR3 in DNA: TGTGCCAGCATCCCGACAGGGCGGACAGATACGCAGTATTTT. Encoded protein: CASIPTGRTDTQYF. The variable domain in full, with the rest retrieved from reference TRBV7-2 and TRBJ2-3, is GAGVSQSPSNKVTEKGKDVELRCDPISGHTALYWYRQSLGQGLEFLIYFQGNSAPDKSGLPSDRFSAERTGGSVSTLTIQRTQQEDSAVYLCASIPTGRTDTQYFGPGTRLTVL.

A remark on this clonotype: This may be a read error: a much more frequent sequence differs by one nucleotide. A read error is likely, as this CDR3 ends without the conserved phenylalanine or tryptophan. V and J are TRBV27 and TRBJ2-1; TRBD1 matches at 7 bases. CDR3 size: 14 residues. CDR1 is MNHEY, CDR2 SMNVEV, per germline (reference sequence). V dropped 5 bases and J dropped 10; count of bases not matched to a gene: 11. CDR3 DNA sequence: TGTGCCAGCAGTCCCTGGGACAGCTCAACGGAGCAGTTCTAC. Translating it yields CASSPWDSSTEQFY.

This clonotype was seen more than once but under ten times. The V call is TRBV12-3 or TRBV12-4, the J call TRBJ2-7; 10 bases line up with TRBD2. With 8 bases clipped from V and 6 bases from J, the junction kept 10 bases outside the gene matches. The CDR3 is made up of 14 amino acids. The CDR3 nucleotides read TGTGCCAGCTCTCCTAGCGGGAGTTGGGGCGAGCAGTACTTC. Protein: CASSPSGSWGEQYF.

A few counts support this clonotype. The chain links TRBV20-1 to TRBJ1-2; no reliable D call. The CDR3 contains 12 residues. Trimming removed 6 bases at V and 7 bases at J, with 15 bases between. Germline V CDR1 and CDR2: DFQATT, SNEGSKA (reference sequence). CDR3 sequence: CSARGPPGGYTF. CDR3 in DNA: TGCAGTGCCCGTGGGCCTCCGGGTGGCTACACCTTC.

This clonotype has ten or more counts. The chain couples TRBV6-1 to TRBJ2-2, with D possibly TRBD2 on 6 matching bases. The germline CDR1 and CDR2 sequences are MNHNS and SASEGT. The CDR3 contains 15 residues. V dropped 8 bases and J dropped 0 bases, with 13 bases sitting between them. In nucleotides, the CDR3 is TGTGCCAGCTTGGGACTGACTACGAACACCGGGGAGCTGTTTTTT. As protein: CASLGLTTNTGELFF.

This clonotype was seen only once. This sequence joins TRBV2 and TRBJ2-3; perhaps TRBD1 as D (5 bases). This CDR3 comprises 15 residues. CDR1 and CDR2 from the germline V gene are SNHLY and FYNNEI. The V end was cut by 4 bases, the J end by 0 bases, with 11 bases between. DNA for the CDR3: TGTGCCAGCAGTGGGGGCGCTACTAGCACAGATACGCAGTATTTT. This translates into CASSGGATSTDTQYF.